These T cell receptor beta chains were read from a single sample in a study of control samples from healthy donors and cancer patients. The repertoire was sequenced with immunoSEQ multiplex PCR; TCRdb's copy has only in-frame clones and lacks some. Here the sample spans under 200,000 clones, 91% being singletons. The specimen sequenced was blood. The receptors were gathered from a woman in her 30s in good health. Both conserved end residues are part of each CDR3.

v_call: TRBV15; j_call: TRBJ1-6; cdr3_aa: CATSGQGASNSPLHF
v_call: TRBV6-5; j_call: TRBJ1-4; cdr3_aa: CASSYSGTVPEKLFF
v_call: TRBV11-2; j_call: TRBJ2-1; cdr3_aa: CASSLSNNEQFF
v_call: TRBV30; j_call: TRBJ2-7; cdr3_aa: CAWSVGTGPYEQYF
v_call: TRBV18; j_call: TRBJ1-2; cdr3_aa: CASSPPVGEANYGYTF
v_call: TRBV18; j_call: TRBJ2-3; cdr3_aa: CASSPQGVGTDTQYF
v_call: TRBV21-1; j_call: TRBJ1-1; cdr3_aa: CASSNRRGRDTEAFF
v_call: TRBV27; j_call: TRBJ2-7; cdr3_aa: CASSSRETYEQYF
v_call: TRBV29-1; j_call: TRBJ2-3; cdr3_aa: CSATTSGGPDTQYF
v_call: TRBV11-3; j_call: TRBJ1-6; cdr3_aa: CASSPRTGGFSPLHF
v_call: TRBV19; j_call: TRBJ1-5; cdr3_aa: CASSIRRGGNQPQHF
v_call: TRBV11-2; j_call: TRBJ1-1; cdr3_aa: CASSLGPNTEAFF
v_call: TRBV3-1/TRBV3-2; j_call: TRBJ1-2; cdr3_aa: CASSRELSYGYTF
v_call: TRBV24-1; j_call: TRBJ2-3; cdr3_aa: CATSDLQRGRADTQYF
v_call: TRBV25-1; j_call: TRBJ2-7; cdr3_aa: CASSGGASKTYEQYF
v_call: TRBV7-2; j_call: TRBJ1-2; cdr3_aa: CASSLTGANYGYTF
v_call: TRBV4-1; j_call: TRBJ1-2; cdr3_aa: CASSQGTDYGYTF
v_call: TRBV4-1; j_call: TRBJ1-1; cdr3_aa: CASSQDRGREAFF
v_call: TRBV7-6; j_call: TRBJ2-3; cdr3_aa: CASTRTSGTSTDTQYF
v_call: TRBV18; j_call: TRBJ2-1; cdr3_aa: CASSPRGGSYNEQFF
v_call: TRBV7-6; j_call: TRBJ2-2; cdr3_aa: CASKPDRANTGELFF
v_call: TRBV10-3; j_call: TRBJ1-1; cdr3_aa: CAISESQGNTEAFF
v_call: TRBV28; j_call: TRBJ2-7; cdr3_aa: CASHDRTYEQYF
v_call: TRBV25-1; j_call: TRBJ1-5; cdr3_aa: CASSEPLGVLISNQPQHF
v_call: TRBV12-3/TRBV12-4; j_call: TRBJ2-7; cdr3_aa: CASSLGQGYEQYF
v_call: TRBV5-8; j_call: TRBJ2-3; cdr3_aa: CASSGDRGERRPSTDTQYF
v_call: TRBV9; j_call: TRBJ1-2; cdr3_aa: CASSGTGTGYYYGYTF
v_call: TRBV28; j_call: TRBJ2-4; cdr3_aa: CASSSSGTRGKNIQYF
v_call: TRBV28; j_call: TRBJ1-3; cdr3_aa: CASSLTGGNTIYF
v_call: TRBV29-1; j_call: TRBJ1-3; cdr3_aa: CSVWDSGNTIYF
v_call: TRBV6-5; j_call: TRBJ2-3; cdr3_aa: CASSWDRKSTDTQYF
v_call: TRBV27; j_call: TRBJ1-2; cdr3_aa: CASRPTANYGYTF